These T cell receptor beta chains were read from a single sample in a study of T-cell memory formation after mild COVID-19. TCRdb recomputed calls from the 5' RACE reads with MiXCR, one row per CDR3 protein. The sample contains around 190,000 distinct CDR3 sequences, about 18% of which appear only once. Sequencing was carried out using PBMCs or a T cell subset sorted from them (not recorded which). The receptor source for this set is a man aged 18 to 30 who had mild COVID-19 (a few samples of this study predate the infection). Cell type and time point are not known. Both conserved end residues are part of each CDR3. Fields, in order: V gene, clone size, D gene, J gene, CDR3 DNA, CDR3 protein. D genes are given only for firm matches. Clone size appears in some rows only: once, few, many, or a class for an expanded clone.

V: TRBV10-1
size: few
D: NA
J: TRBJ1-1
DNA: TGCGCCAGCAGTGGAACGAACACTGAAGCTTTCTTT
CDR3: CASSGTNTEAFF

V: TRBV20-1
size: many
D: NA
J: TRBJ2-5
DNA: TGCAGTGCTAATCGAGGAGGGGGGCGAGGGGAGACCCAGTACTTC
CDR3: CSANRGGGRGETQYF

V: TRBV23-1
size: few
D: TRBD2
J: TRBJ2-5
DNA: TGCGCCAGCAGCCCTGCGGGGGAACGACGGGAGACCCAGTACTTC
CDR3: CASSPAGERRETQYF

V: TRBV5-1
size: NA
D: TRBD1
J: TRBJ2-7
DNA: TGCGCCAGCAGGGGACAGGGTTACGAGCAGTACTTC
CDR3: CASRGQGYEQYF

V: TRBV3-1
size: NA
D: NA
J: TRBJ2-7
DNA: TGTGCCAGCAGCCAAGATCGTCACGGGGAGCAGTACTTC
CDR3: CASSQDRHGEQYF

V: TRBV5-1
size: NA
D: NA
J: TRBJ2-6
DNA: TGCGCCAGCAGCTTGGAACACCTTTCTGGGGCCAACGTCCTGACTTTC
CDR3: CASSLEHLSGANVLTF

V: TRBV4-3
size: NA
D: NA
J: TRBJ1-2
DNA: TGCGCCAGCAGCCTTGTAGGGGGAAACTATGGCTACACCTTC
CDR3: CASSLVGGNYGYTF

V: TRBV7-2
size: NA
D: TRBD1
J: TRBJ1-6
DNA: TGTGCCAGCAGCCCGCTCGACAGGGGCTATAATTCACCCCTCCACTTT
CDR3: CASSPLDRGYNSPLHF

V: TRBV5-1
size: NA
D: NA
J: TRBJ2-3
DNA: TGCGCCAGCAGCTTCTCGGCACAGGGCGATACGCAGTATTTT
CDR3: CASSFSAQGDTQYF

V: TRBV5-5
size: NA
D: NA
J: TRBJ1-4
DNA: TGTGCCAGCTCTACCGGGACCTCATGGGGAAAACTGTTTTTT
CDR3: CASSTGTSWGKLFF

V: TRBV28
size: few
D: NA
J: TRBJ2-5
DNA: TGTGCCAGCGGAAAAGGACAGCATGAGGCGGAGACCCAGTACTTC
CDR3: CASGKGQHEAETQYF

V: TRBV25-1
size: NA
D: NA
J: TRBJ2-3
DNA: TGTGCCAGCAGTGAATACAGGCGGGGTACGCAGTATTTT
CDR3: CASSEYRRGTQYF

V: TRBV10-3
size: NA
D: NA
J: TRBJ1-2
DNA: TGTGCCATTTTGGGGGGACCAACCCTAGGCTACACCTTC
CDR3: CAILGGPTLGYTF

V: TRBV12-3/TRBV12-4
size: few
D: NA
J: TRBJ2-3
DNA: TGTGCCAGCAGTTTTAATGGGGGATACACAGATACGCAGTATTTT
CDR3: CASSFNGGYTDTQYF

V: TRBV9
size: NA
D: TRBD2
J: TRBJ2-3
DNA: TGTGCCAGCAGCGTAGGGGTCGGGGGGGCCGGAGATACGCAGTATTTT
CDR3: CASSVGVGGAGDTQYF

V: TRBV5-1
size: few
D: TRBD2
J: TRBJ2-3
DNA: TGCGCCAGCAGCCCAGAGCGGGGAGCAGATACGCAGTATTTT
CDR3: CASSPERGADTQYF

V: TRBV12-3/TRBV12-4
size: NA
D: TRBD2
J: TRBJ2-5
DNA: TGTGCCAGCAGTACTAGCGGGGGGGCAAAGACCCAGTACTTC
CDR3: CASSTSGGAKTQYF

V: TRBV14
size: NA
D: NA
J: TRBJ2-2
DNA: TGTGCCAGCAGCCGGGGACAAAGATACACCGGGGAGCTGTTTTTT
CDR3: CASSRGQRYTGELFF

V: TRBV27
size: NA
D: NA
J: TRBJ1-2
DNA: TGTGCCAGCAGTTTAAGCTGGGGAGGCTATGGCTACACCTTC
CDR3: CASSLSWGGYGYTF

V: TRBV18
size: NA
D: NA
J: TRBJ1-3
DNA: TGTGCCAGCGACAGATCTGGAAACACCATATATTTT
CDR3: CASDRSGNTIYF

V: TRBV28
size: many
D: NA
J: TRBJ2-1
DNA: TGTGCCAGCAGTTTGGTAGGGGGTTACAATGAGCAGTTCTTC
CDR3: CASSLVGGYNEQFF

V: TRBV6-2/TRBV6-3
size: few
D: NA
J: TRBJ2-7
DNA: TGTGCCAGCAAGCAGCTTGACCTCGACGAGCAGTACTTC
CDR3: CASKQLDLDEQYF

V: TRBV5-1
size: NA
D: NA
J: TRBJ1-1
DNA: TGCGCCAGCAGCTTTGGGGGCTCAATGAACACTGAAGCTTTCTTT
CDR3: CASSFGGSMNTEAFF

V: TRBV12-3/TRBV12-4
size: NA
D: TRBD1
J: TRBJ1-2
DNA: TGTGCCAGCAGCCGACAGGGACCTAACTATGGCTACACCTTC
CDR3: CASSRQGPNYGYTF

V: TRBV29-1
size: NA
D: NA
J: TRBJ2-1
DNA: TGCAGCGTTGATTACCTTTGGGGTGAGCAGTTCTTC
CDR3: CSVDYLWGEQFF

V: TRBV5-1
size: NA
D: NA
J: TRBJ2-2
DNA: TGCGCCAGCAGCTTGATGCAGCCCAACACCGGGGAGCTGTTTTTT
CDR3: CASSLMQPNTGELFF

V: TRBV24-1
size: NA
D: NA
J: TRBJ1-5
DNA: TGTGCCACCAGCCAAGGGGGGAATCAGCCCCAGCATTTT
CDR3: CATSQGGNQPQHF

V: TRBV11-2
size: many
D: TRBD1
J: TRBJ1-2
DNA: TGTGCCAGCAGCCTAGCGGGGACAGGAAGCTATGGCTACACCTTC
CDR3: CASSLAGTGSYGYTF

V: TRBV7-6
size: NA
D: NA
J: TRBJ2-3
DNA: TGTGCCAGCAGCTCACTAGAGCGCACAGATACGCAGTATTTT
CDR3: CASSSLERTDTQYF

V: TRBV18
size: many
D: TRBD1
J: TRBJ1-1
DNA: TGTGCCAGCTCACAAGGACAGGGGAACACTGAAGCTTTCTTT
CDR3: CASSQGQGNTEAFF

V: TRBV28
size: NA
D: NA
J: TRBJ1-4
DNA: TGTGCCACCGGTAATGAAAAACTGTTTTTT
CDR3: CATGNEKLFF

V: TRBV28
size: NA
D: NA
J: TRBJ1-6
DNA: TGTGCCAGCAGCCTCGCCTCCGACGGCAGACCCCTCCACTTT
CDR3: CASSLASDGRPLHF

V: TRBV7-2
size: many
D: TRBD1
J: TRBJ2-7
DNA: TGTGCCAGCAGCTGGACAGGGGGCTCTTACGAGCAGTACTTC
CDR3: CASSWTGGSYEQYF

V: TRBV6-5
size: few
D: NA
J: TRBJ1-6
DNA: TGTGCCAGCAGTTACTTGACAAGGGTTACTAATTCACCCCTCCACTTT
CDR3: CASSYLTRVTNSPLHF

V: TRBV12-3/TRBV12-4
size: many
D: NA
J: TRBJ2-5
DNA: TGTGCCAGCAGTTCACAGGGGGGGCTGGAGACCCAGTACTTC
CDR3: CASSSQGGLETQYF

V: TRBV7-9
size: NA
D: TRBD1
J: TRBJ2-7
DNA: TGTGCCAGCACCGTTTCGGGACAGGCCTACGAGCAGTACTTC
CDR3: CASTVSGQAYEQYF

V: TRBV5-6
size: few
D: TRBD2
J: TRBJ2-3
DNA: TGTGCCAGCAGCTCCGAAACAGTATGGCGGCGGGGGGGCCTCGTATCAAATACGCAGTATTTT
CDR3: CASSSETVWRRGGLVSNTQYF

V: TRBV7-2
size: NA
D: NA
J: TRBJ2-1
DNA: TGTGCCAGCAGGACCCTAGCTTCTGAGCAGTTCTTC
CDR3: CASRTLASEQFF

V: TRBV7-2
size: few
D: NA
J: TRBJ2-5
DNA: TGTGCCAGCAGCTTCCAACAGGGACGGGAGACCCAGTACTTC
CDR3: CASSFQQGRETQYF

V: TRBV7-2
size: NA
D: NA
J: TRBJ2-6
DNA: TGTGCCAGCAGCTTAGACTTCACCGGGGCCAACGTCCTGACTTTC
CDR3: CASSLDFTGANVLTF

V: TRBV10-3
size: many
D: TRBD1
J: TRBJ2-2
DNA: TGTGCCATCAGGGAAAGACAGGGGGTGGCCGGGGAGCTGTTTTTT
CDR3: CAIRERQGVAGELFF

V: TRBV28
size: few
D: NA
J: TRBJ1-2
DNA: TGTGCCACCCGGCTCGGGCAGGGAACTGATGGCTACACCTTC
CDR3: CATRLGQGTDGYTF

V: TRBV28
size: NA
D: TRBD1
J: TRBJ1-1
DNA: TGTGCCAGCGGGACAGGGCCTGAAGCTTTCTTT
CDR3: CASGTGPEAFF

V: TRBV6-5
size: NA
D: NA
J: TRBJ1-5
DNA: TGTGCCAGCAGTGCGATGCAGGGACCCCAGCATTTT
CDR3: CASSAMQGPQHF

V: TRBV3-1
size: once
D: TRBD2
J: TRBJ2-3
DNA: TGTGCCAGCAGCCAAGAAGGGGTCCGGGGGGGCCGAGATACGCAGTATTTT
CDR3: CASSQEGVRGGRDTQYF